This passage covers 24 T cell receptor beta chains from one sample sequenced in a study of metastatic and nonmetastatic thyroid tumors. No treatment had been given to any patient before thyroid surgery. TCRdb reprocessed the PCR reads using MiXCR. The sample lists about 7,000 clones; approximately 39% were seen once. Sequencing used tumor tissue. All receptors come from a female donor with papillary thyroid cancer or a benign thyroid nodule (not recorded which). Some clones in this sample may be carry-over from other donors' samples.

Comments on this clone: A read error may account for a junction end that differs from germline. V and J are TRBV25-1 and TRBJ2-7; TRBD1 is a possible D gene (6 bases). Germline assignment: CDR1 MGHDK and CDR2 SYGVNS. The CDR3 covers 13 residues. The CDR3 DNA reads as TGTGCCAGCCGTGACAGGATGTCCTACGAGCAGTACTTC. As protein: CASRDRMSYEQYF.

The rearrangement uses TRBV7-2 and TRBJ2-7; tentatively, D is TRBD1 (5 bases). The CDR3 spans 12 residues. V was cut by 5 bases and J by 6 bases, with 11 bases left in between. From germline, CDR1 is SGHTA and CDR2 FQGNSA. The CDR3 region is CASSPVGREQYF. In DNA form, the CDR3 reads TGTGCCAGCAGCCCCGTGGGGCGCGAGCAGTACTTC. Full variable domain (remainder filled in from reference TRBV7-2 and TRBJ2-7): GAGVSQSPSNKVTEKGKDVELRCDPISGHTALYWYRQSLGQGLEFLIYFQGNSAPDKSGLPSDRFSAERTGGSVSTLTIQRTQQEDSAVYLCASSPVGREQYFGPGTRLTVT.

The J gene is TRBJ1-2, the V gene TRBV28; 8 positions agree with TRBD1. The CDR3 loop spans 13 amino acids. V dropped 5 bases and J dropped 5; count of bases not matched to a gene: 4. CDR1 is MDHEN, CDR2 SYDVKM, per germline. The CDR3 loop reads CASSQDREYGYTF. The CDR3 coding sequence is TGTGCCAGCAGTCAGGACAGGGAGTATGGCTACACCTTC.

Points on this clone: This CDR3 is missing its conserved last phenylalanine or tryptophan, likely due to a read error. The J gene is TRBJ2-2, the V gene TRBV6-4; D gene ambiguous. There are 13 residues in the CDR3. Germline CDR1 is MRHNA and CDR2 is SNTAGT. V gave up 0 bases and J gave up 3 bases, with 2 bases separating them. Here the CDR3 reads CASSDSDTGELFV. In DNA form, the CDR3 reads TGTGCCAGCAGTGACTCGGACACCGGGGAGCTGTTTGTT.

Points on this clone: One end of the junction does not line up with germline, which may come from a read error. The chain couples TRBV7-2 to TRBJ2-1, with D perhaps being TRBD1 or TRBD2 (5 bases each). CDR1 and CDR2 from the germline V gene are SGHTA and FQGNSA. The CDR3 contains 14 residues. The CDR3 region is CANSRIGTDNDQFF. The CDR3, as DNA: TGTGCCAACAGCCGTATCGGGACGGACAATGATCAGTTCTTC.

The chain recombines TRBV20-1 with TRBJ1-5; 11 bases agree with TRBD1. The V segment lost 5 bases and the J segment 9 bases; nucleotides outside the gene matches: 12. Germline V lookup: CDR1 DFQATT, CDR2 SNEGSKA (reference sequence). CDR3 length equals 15 residues. CDR3 sequence: CSARDRGTSGAPQHF. CDR3 DNA: TGCAGTGCTCGGGACAGGGGGACCTCTGGGGCGCCCCAGCATTTT.

The chain combines TRBV4-1 with TRBJ1-2; D remains unclear. Germline assignment: CDR1 MGHRA and CDR2 YSYEKL. V lost 2 bases and J lost 2, with 6 bases in between. This CDR3 has 13 residues. The CDR3 coding sequence is TGCGCCAGCAGCCAACCCAACAACTATGGCTACACCTTC. This encodes CASSQPNNYGYTF.

By frequency in the sample, this clone is medium-sized. This chain joins TRBV13 and TRBJ2-7; 10 bases fit TRBD2. Germline-derived CDR1 and CDR2 are PRHDT and FYEKMQ (reference sequence). V trimming: 4 bases; J trimming: 6 bases; junction bases outside the gene matches: 3. The CDR3 has 13 amino acids. The CDR3 loop is CASSYRTSGEQYF. As DNA, the CDR3 is TGTGCCAGCAGCTACCGGACTAGCGGCGAGCAGTACTTC.

The chain carries TRBV9 and TRBJ2-2; D is possibly TRBD2 (6 bases). This CDR3 region has 16 residues. Trimming stripped 5 bases from V and 0 bases from J, with 14 bases between. CDR1 is SGDLS and CDR2 is YYNGEE in the germline V gene. The chain's CDR3 is CASSGGWGANTGELFF. The CDR3, as DNA: TGTGCCAGCAGTGGTGGCTGGGGGGCGAACACCGGGGAGCTGTTTTTT.

J is TRBJ1-1 and V is TRBV5-6, with a tentative D call TRBD1 (6 bases). The germline V and J ends were trimmed by 3 bases and 0 bases, with 12 bases remaining between them. This CDR3 has 15 residues. The germline V gene has CDR1 SGHDT and CDR2 YYEEEE. CDR3 coding DNA: TGTGCCAGCAGCTCGAGACAGGTCTTGAACACTGAAGCTTTCTTT. As protein: CASSSRQVLNTEAFF.

This clone was observed a handful of times. The chain carries TRBV28 and TRBJ1-4; 10 nucleotides agree with TRBD1. This CDR3 has 16 residues. Trimming removed 8 bases from V and 6 bases from J; junction bases left unmatched: 12. Germline-derived CDR1 and CDR2 are MDHEN and SYDVKM. CDR3 sequence reads: CASLTSMGTGDEKLFF. CDR3 in DNA: TGTGCCAGCCTTACGTCGATGGGGACAGGGGATGAAAAACTGTTTTTT.

Within the sample, this clone is medium-sized. This chain connects TRBV13 to TRBJ2-2; D not certain. Germline CDR1 reads PRHDT; CDR2 reads FYEKMQ (reference sequence). The CDR3 covers 13 residues. The V end lost 5 bases, the J end lost 1 base, and 5 bases lay between the germline ends. CDR3: CASSTWNTGELFF. The DNA of the CDR3 is TGTGCCAGCAGCACCTGGAACACCGGGGAGCTGTTTTTT.

The CDR3 region has the DNA TGTGCCAGCAGCAACACAGGGCAGGGGGCAGGCGAGCAGTACTTC. This codes for CASSNTGQGAGEQYF. This sequence joins TRBV11-3 and TRBJ2-7; 8 nucleotides match TRBD1. Germline V gene data show CDR1 as SGHNT and CDR2 as YENEEA. Trimming cost V 5 bases and J 6 bases; bases outside gene matches: 12. This CDR3 contains 15 residues.

The chain links TRBV19 to TRBJ1-1, with 8 bases aligning to TRBD1. This CDR3 has 19 residues. Losses at the gene ends were 6 bases for V and 4 bases for J; bases not matched to a gene: 22. Germline CDR1 and CDR2: LNHDA and SQIVND (reference sequence). The chain's CDR3 is CASSLDPYRGEGVGTEAFF. The CDR3 bases are TGTGCCAGTAGCCTCGACCCTTACAGGGGGGAAGGGGTGGGCACTGAAGCTTTCTTT. The variable domain in full, completed from reference TRBV19 and TRBJ1-1, reads DGGITQSPKYLFRKEGQNVTLSCEQNLNHDAMYWYRQDPGQGLRLIYYSQIVNDFQKGDIAEGYSVSREKKESFPLTVTSAQKNPTAFYLCASSLDPYRGEGVGTEAFFGQGTRLTVV.

In its sample, this clone was seen a few times. The chain uses TRBV27 and TRBJ2-1; 11 positions agree with TRBD2. J gave up 4 bases and V 6 bases, and 8 bases lay outside the gene matches. The CDR3 sequence is 16 residues long. Germline CDR1 is MNHEY and CDR2 is SMNVEV (reference sequence). The CDR3, as DNA: TGTGCCAGCAGATCACAAACTAGCGGGAGATACAATGAGCAGTTCTTC. Translated, it gives CASRSQTSGRYNEQFF.

The V gene is TRBV11-1, the J gene TRBJ2-3; D gene uncertain. The CDR3 sequence is 18 residues long. Germline values: CDR1 SGHAT, CDR2 FQDESV (reference sequence). Trimming cost V 0 bases and J 4 bases, with 20 bases left between them. The CDR3: CASSLATDGVWGADTQYF. The CDR3 nucleotides are TGTGCCAGCAGCTTAGCGACGGATGGAGTATGGGGTGCAGATACGCAGTATTTT.

This chain links TRBV24-1 with TRBJ2-1, with 7 bases aligning to TRBD2. The CDR3 contains 16 residues. V lost 0 bases, J lost 2 bases, and 3 bases stayed unmatched. The germline gives CDR1 KGHDR, CDR2 SFDVKD. The CDR3 sequence: CATSDLSSGAYNEQFF. For the CDR3, the DNA is TGTGCCACCAGTGATTTGTCTAGCGGAGCCTACAATGAGCAGTTCTTC.

The genes are TRBV20-1 and TRBJ2-2; TRBD2 matches at 10 bases. CDR1 DFQATT and CDR2 SNEGSKA come from the germline V gene (reference sequence). The CDR3 runs 17 residues. V was clipped by 3 bases and J by 2 bases; unmatched bases: 9. CDR3 sequence (DNA): TGCAGTGCTAGCCCGCTAGCGGGAGTCGGTAACACCGGGGAGCTGTTTTTT. It encodes CSASPLAGVGNTGELFF.

The chain joins TRBV20-1 to TRBJ1-2; 8 positions match TRBD1. From germline, CDR1 is DFQATT and CDR2 SNEGSKA (reference sequence). This CDR3 contains 14 residues. Losses at the gene ends were 0 bases for V and 4 bases for J; bases not matched to a gene: 4. CDR3 nucleotides: TGCAGTGCTAGAGACAGGGGGCTGATCTATGGCTACACCTTC. Protein: CSARDRGLIYGYTF.

In its sample, this clone ranks as medium-sized. A much larger clone lies one base from this, so it may be a read error. The chain has TRBV12-3 or TRBV12-4 and TRBJ2-7; no clear D. This CDR3 is built from 14 residues. Trimming shortened V by 5 bases and J by 3 bases, and 14 bases separated the two germline ends. CDR3 nucleotides: TGTGCCAGCAGTCCCCGGTACGGCTACTACGAGCAGTACTTC. Translated, it gives CASSPRYGYYEQYF.

This clone was seen at least ten times. The V gene is TRBV20-1, the J gene TRBJ2-1; 9 nucleotides agree with TRBD2. Germline V lookup: CDR1 DFQATT, CDR2 SNEGSKA (reference sequence). The CDR3 sequence is 14 residues long. With V trimmed by 1 base and J by 6 bases, 4 bases remained unmatched. CDR3 loop: CSARGGGALNEQFF. CDR3 DNA sequence: TGCAGTGCTAGAGGCGGGGGGGCCCTCAATGAGCAGTTCTTC.

The chain couples TRBV2 to TRBJ2-1; 12 nucleotides agree with TRBD2. V dropped 6 bases and J dropped 4; count of bases not matched to a gene: 4. The CDR3 is 15 residues long. Germline V gives CDR1 SNHLY, CDR2 FYNNEI. The CDR3 nucleotides are TGTGCCAGCAGCCCTAGCGGGGGGGCTTACAATGAGCAGTTCTTC. Protein: CASSPSGGAYNEQFF. Based on the CDR3 plus reference TRBV2 and TRBJ2-1, the full variable domain is EPEVTQTPSHQVTQMGQEVILRCVPISNHLYFYWYRQILGQKVEFLVSFYNNEISEKSEIFDDQFSVERPDGSNFTLKIRSTKLEDSAMYFCASSPSGGAYNEQFFGPGTRLTVL.

This clone was picked up a small number of times. J is TRBJ2-3 and V is TRBV6-1; TRBD1 matches at 8 bases. V lost 6 bases and J lost 6; bases outside the gene matches: 5. Germline CDR1 is MNHNS and CDR2 is SASEGT. The CDR3 has 13 residues. The CDR3: CASRQGVPDTQYF. CDR3 sequence (DNA): TGTGCCAGCAGACAGGGGGTCCCCGATACGCAGTATTTT.

This clone was seen more than once but under ten times. The chain couples TRBV19 to TRBJ1-1; D is undetermined. The CDR3 is 11 amino acids. V was shortened by 6 bases and J by 2 bases, with 4 bases between the two germline ends. CDR1 LNHDA and CDR2 SQIVND come from the germline V gene (reference sequence). The CDR3 here is CASRYNTEAFF. The CDR3 nucleotides read TGTGCCAGTAGATACAACACTGAAGCTTTCTTT.